Presented here are 10 T cell receptor beta chains from one specimen sequenced in a study of blood T cell repertoires in COVID-19. TCRdb's table, derived via immunoSEQ multiplex PCR, lists solely in-frame clones and lacks some. The sample has approximately 100,000 clones, approximately 85% seen once. Sequenced input: peripheral blood. The receptors originated from a human donor in a cohort sampled during active COVID-19.

DNA for the CDR3: TGTGCCAGCAGTGAAGACAGCTTCAACTATGGCTACACCTTC. As protein: CASSEDSFNYGYTF. The rearrangement joins TRBV2 to TRBJ1-2; D not certain. This CDR3 is built from 14 residues. Germline V gene data show CDR1 as SNHLY and CDR2 as FYNNEI. V was pared by 1 base and J by 2 bases, with 8 bases between.

The V and J genes are TRBV28 and TRBJ1-1; 7 bases map to TRBD1. With V trimmed by 6 bases and J by 5 bases, 9 bases remained unmatched. The germline V gene encodes CDR1 MDHEN and CDR2 SYDVKM. The CDR3 contains 14 residues. The CDR3 DNA reads as TGTGCCAGCAGCCGACAGGGCGGTGGAACTGAAGCTTTCTTT. This gives the protein CASSRQGGGTEAFF.

This rearrangement joins TRBV7-2 to TRBJ1-6, with D maybe TRBD1 (6 bases). Germline V lookup: CDR1 SGHTA, CDR2 FQGNSA. The CDR3 spans 16 residues. The germline V and J ends were trimmed by 0 bases and 7 bases, with 13 bases remaining between them. CDR3 region: CASSLAAGAANSPLHF. DNA of the CDR3: TGTGCCAGCAGCTTAGCGGCAGGGGCGGCGAATTCACCCCTCCACTTT.

The gene calls are TRBV5-5 and TRBJ1-1; no definite D call. This CDR3 has 13 amino acids. Trimming pared 3 bases from V and 4 bases from J, leaving 10 bases between. CDR1 and CDR2 from the germline V gene are SGHKS and YYEKEE (reference sequence). The CDR3 region has the DNA TGTGCCAGCAGCTCGACTCAAATCACTGAAGCTTTCTTT. As protein: CASSSTQITEAFF.

V is TRBV4-1 and J is TRBJ1-1; the match to TRBD1 covers 7 bases. CDR1 and CDR2 from the germline V gene are MGHRA and YSYEKL. The CDR3 is 13 residues long. J gave up 3 bases and V 8 bases, and 6 bases lay outside the gene matches. The CDR3 DNA reads TGCGCCAGCGGACAGGTGGCTCACACTGAAGCTTTCTTT. It yields the protein CASGQVAHTEAFF.

V is TRBV7-9 and J is TRBJ2-3, with D perhaps matching TRBD1 (5 bases). Germline V gene sequence: CDR1 SEHNR, CDR2 FQNEAQ (reference sequence). CDR3 size: 13 residues. V lost 1 base, J lost 7 bases, and 9 bases lay in between. CDR3 nucleotides: TGTGCCAGCAGCTTAGAGGGGTTAAATACGCAGTATTTT. Translating it yields CASSLEGLNTQYF.

This clone was observed once. The rearrangement joins TRBV29-1 to TRBJ2-1; D gene ambiguous. This CDR3 region has 17 residues. V gave up 8 bases and J gave up 0 bases, with 23 bases separating them. Germline V CDR1 and CDR2: SQVTM, ANQGSEA. Here the CDR3 DNA reads TGCAGCCCCCCCCTCGGAGCGCCCAAGAGCTCCTACAATGAGCAGTTCTTC. Amino acids: CSPPLGAPKSSYNEQFF.

The rearrangement uses TRBV29-1 and TRBJ1-2, with 8 bases matching TRBD1. In germline, CDR1 is SQVTM, CDR2 ANQGSEA. This CDR3 comprises 13 residues. The V and J ends lost 7 bases and 0 bases, in that order; junction bases with no gene match: 4. The CDR3 DNA follows: TGCAGCGCCGAGGACAGGGCTAACTATGGCTACACCTTC. This gives the protein CSAEDRANYGYTF.

This sequence joins TRBV5-4 and TRBJ2-7; D gene unclear. Trimming shortened V by 3 bases and J by 0 bases, and 13 bases separated the two germline ends. This CDR3 region has 15 residues. Germline values: CDR1 SGHNT, CDR2 YYREEE (reference sequence). CDR3 amino acids: CASSSQVLGSYEQYF. The CDR3 DNA follows: TGTGCCAGCAGCTCCCAGGTACTCGGCTCCTACGAGCAGTACTTC.

This clone was seen a handful of times. CDR3 in amino acids: CASSRTGGETQYF. CDR3 DNA sequence: TGCGCCAGCAGCCGGACAGGGGGGGAGACCCAGTACTTC. The chain combines TRBV4-1 with TRBJ2-5; 10 bases fit TRBD1. Per the germline V gene, CDR1 is MGHRA and CDR2 is YSYEKL. J lost 5 bases, V lost 4 bases, and 1 base had no gene match. This CDR3 comprises 13 residues.